What follows is one TCR beta chain and its context. As processed by the authors: Cell counts per sample came from amplifying reference gene primers. TCRdb keeps only in-frame clones here, not all; method: immunoSEQ multiplex PCR. Clone size and the V and J calls come from that table; the DNA yielded D and trimming. The sample lists tens of thousands of clones, around 87% occurring once. The sample originates from a study of blood T cell repertoires in COVID-19. Study details: The United States, Italy and Spain provided the acute and convalescent COVID-19 samples. Sources were T cells, B-cell-depleted T cells, or PBMCs; the material itself was cDNA or gDNA.

Germline loops: CDR1 KGHSH, CDR2 LQKENI. The CDR3 sequence is 15 residues long. The V and J ends lost 2 bases and 1 base, in that order; junction bases with no gene match: 3. V is TRBV18 and J is TRBJ2-3, with 7 bases matching TRBD1. Sequencing was carried out using peripheral blood. The TCR was taken from a man aged 50-59 years with active COVID-19. The DNA for the CDR3 is TGTGCCAGCTCACCATGGCAGGGGGGCACAGATACGCAGTATTTT. Translation gives CASSPWQGGTDTQYF.